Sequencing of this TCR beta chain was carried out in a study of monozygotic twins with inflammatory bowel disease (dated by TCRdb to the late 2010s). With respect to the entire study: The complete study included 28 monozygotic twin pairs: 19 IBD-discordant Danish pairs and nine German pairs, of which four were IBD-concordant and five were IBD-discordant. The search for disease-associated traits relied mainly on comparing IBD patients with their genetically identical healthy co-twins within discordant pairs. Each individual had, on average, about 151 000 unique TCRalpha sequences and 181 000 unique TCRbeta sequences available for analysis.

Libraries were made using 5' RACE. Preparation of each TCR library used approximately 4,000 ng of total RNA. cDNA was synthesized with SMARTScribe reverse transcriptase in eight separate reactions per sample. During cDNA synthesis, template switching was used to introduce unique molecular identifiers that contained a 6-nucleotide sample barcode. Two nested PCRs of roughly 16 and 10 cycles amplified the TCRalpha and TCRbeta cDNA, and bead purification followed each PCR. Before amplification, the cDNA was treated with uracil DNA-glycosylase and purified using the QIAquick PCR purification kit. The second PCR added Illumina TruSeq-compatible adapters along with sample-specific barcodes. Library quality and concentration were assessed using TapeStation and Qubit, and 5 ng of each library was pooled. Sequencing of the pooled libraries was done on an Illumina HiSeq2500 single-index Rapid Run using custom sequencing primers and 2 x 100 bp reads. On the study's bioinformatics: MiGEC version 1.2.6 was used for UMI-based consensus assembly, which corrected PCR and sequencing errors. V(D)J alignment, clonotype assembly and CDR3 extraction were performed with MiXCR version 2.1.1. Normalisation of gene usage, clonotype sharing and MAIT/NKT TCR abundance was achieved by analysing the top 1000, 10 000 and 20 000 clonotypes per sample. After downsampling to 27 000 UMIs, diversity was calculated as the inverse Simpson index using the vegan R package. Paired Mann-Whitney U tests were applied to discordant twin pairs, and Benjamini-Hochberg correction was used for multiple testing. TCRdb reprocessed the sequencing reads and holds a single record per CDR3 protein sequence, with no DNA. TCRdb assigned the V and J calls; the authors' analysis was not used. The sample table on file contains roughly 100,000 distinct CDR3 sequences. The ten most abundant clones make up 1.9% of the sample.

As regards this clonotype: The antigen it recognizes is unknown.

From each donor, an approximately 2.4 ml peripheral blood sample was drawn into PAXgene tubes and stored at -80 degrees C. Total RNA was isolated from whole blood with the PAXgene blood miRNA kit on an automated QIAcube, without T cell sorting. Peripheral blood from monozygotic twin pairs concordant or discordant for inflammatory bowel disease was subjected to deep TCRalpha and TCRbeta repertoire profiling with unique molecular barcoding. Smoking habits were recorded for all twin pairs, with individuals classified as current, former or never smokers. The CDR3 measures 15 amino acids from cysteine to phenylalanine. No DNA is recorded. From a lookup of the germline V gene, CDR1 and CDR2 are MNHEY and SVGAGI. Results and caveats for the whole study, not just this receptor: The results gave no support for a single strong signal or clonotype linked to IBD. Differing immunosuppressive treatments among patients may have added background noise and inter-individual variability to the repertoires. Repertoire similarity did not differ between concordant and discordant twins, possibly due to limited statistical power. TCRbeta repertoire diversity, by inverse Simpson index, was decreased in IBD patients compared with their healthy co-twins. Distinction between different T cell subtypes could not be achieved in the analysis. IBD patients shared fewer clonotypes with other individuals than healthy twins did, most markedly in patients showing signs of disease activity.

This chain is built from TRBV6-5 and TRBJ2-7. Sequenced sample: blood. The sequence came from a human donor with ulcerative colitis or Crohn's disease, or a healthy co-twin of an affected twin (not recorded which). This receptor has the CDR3 CASSYSNSQSYEQYF.